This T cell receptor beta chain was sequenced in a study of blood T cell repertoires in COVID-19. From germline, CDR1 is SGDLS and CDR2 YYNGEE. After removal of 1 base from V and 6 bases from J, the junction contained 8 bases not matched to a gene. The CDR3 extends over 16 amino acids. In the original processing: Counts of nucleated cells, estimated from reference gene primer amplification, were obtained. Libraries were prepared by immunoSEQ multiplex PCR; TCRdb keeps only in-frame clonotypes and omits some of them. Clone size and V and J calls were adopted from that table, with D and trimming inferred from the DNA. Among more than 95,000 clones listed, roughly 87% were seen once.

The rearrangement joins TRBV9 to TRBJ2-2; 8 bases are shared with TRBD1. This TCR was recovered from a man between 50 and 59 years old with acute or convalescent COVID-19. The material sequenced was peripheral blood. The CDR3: CASSVTGTGGSGELFF. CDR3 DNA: TGTGCCAGCAGCGTAACGGGCACAGGGGGTTCCGGGGAGCTGTTTTTT.